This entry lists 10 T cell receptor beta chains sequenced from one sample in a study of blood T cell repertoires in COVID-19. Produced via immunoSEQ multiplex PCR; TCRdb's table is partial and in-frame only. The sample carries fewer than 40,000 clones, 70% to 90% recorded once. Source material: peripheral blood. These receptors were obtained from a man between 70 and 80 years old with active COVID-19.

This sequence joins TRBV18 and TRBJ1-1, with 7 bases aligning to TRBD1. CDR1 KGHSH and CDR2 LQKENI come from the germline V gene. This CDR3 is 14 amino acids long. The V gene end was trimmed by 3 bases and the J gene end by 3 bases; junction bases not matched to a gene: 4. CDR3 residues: CASSPGQADTEAFF. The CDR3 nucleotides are TGTGCCAGCTCACCCGGACAGGCGGACACTGAAGCTTTCTTT. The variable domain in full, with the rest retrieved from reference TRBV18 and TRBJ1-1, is NAGVMQNPRHLVRRRGQEARLRCSPMKGHSHVYWYRQLPEEGLKFMVYLQKENIIDESGMPKERFSAEFPKEGPSILRIQQVVRGDSAAYFCASSPGQADTEAFFGQGTRLTVV.

CDR3 sequence: CASSWDTYYEQYF. The CDR3 region has the DNA TGTGCCAGCAGTTGGGACACCTACTACGAGCAGTACTTC. The chain couples TRBV28 to TRBJ2-7; maybe TRBD1 (6 bases). In germline, CDR1 is MDHEN, CDR2 SYDVKM. The CDR3 is 13 amino acids. The V gene lost 4 bases and the J gene lost 3 bases, with 10 bases spanning the gap. Drawing the rest from reference TRBV28 and TRBJ2-7, the complete variable domain is DVKVTQSSRYLVKRTGEKVFLECVQDMDHENMFWYRQDPGLGLRLIYFSYDVKMKEKGDIPEGYSVSREKKERFSLILESASTNQTSMYLCASSWDTYYEQYFGPGTRLTVT.

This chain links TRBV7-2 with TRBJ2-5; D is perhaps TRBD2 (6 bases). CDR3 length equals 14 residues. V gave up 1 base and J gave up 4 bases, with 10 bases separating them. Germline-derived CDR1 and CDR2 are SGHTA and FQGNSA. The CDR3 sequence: CASSLGRRGETQYF. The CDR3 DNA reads TGTGCCAGCAGCTTAGGGAGGAGGGGAGAGACCCAGTACTTC.

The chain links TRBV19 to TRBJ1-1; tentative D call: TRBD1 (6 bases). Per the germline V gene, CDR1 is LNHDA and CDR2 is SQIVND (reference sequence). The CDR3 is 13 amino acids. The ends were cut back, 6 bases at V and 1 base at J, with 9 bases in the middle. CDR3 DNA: TGTGCCAGTAGCCGGACAGAGAACACTGAAGCTTTCTTT. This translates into CASSRTENTEAFF.

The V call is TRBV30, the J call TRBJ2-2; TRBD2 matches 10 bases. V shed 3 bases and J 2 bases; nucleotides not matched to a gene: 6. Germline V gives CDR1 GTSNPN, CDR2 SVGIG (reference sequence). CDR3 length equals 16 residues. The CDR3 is CAWSSGTSVNTGELFF. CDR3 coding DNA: TGTGCCTGGAGCTCCGGGACTAGCGTCAACACCGGGGAGCTGTTTTTT.

Here the CDR3 reads CASTGTYSNQPQHF. In DNA form, the CDR3 reads TGTGCCAGTACCGGGACATATAGCAATCAGCCCCAGCATTTT. The chain employs TRBV19 and TRBJ1-5, with TRBD1 as a possible D gene (6 bases). This CDR3 spans 14 amino acids. The germline gives CDR1 LNHDA, CDR2 SQIVND (reference sequence). The V end was cut by 7 bases, the J end by 0 bases, with 10 bases between.

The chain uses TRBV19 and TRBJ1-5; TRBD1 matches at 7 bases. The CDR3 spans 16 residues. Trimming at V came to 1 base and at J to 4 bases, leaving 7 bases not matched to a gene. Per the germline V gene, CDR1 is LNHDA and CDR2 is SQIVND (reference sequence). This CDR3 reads CASSIAYRGENQPQHF. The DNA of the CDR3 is TGTGCCAGTAGTATAGCCTACAGGGGTGAGAATCAGCCCCAGCATTTT.

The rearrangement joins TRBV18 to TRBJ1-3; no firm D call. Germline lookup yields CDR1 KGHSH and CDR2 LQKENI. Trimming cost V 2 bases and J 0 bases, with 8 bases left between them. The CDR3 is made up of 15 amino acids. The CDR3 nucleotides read TGTGCCAGCTCACCATCCGCCAGCTCTGGAAACACCATATATTTT. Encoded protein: CASSPSASSGNTIYF.

The CDR3 loop is CASSQDLFRDTQYF. DNA of the CDR3: TGTGCCAGCAGCCAAGATCTATTCCGGGATACGCAGTATTTT. The V and J genes are TRBV14 and TRBJ2-3; the D is unclear. CDR3 length equals 14 residues. Per the germline V gene, CDR1 is SGHDN and CDR2 is FVKESK. Trimming took off 0 bases at V and 6 bases at J, with 10 bases between the two ends.

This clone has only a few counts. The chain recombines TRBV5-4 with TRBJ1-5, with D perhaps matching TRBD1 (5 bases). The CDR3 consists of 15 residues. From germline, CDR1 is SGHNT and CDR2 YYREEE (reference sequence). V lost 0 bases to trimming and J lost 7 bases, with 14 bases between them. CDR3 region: CASSLGGTQRQPQHF. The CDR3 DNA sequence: TGTGCCAGCAGCTTGGGGGGCACACAGAGACAGCCCCAGCATTTT.